Presented here are 5 T cell receptor beta chains from one specimen sequenced in a study of cytotoxic CD8 clonotypes in ibrutinib-treated CLL. Produced via immunoSEQ multiplex PCR; TCRdb's table is partial and in-frame only. The sample carries over 95,000 clones, 58% recorded once. The source material was PBMCs, sampled after 24 months of ibrutinib treatment. These receptors all come from a human donor with chronic lymphocytic leukemia.

The rearrangement uses TRBV21-1 and TRBJ1-1. TRBV21-1 is reported as a pseudogene. The CDR3 covers 15 residues. CDR3 region: CACSGRGARDTEAFF. The DNA for the CDR3 is TGTGCCTGCTCCGGGAGGGGGGCGAGGGACACTGAAGCTTTCTTT.

This clone has a handful of counts. J is TRBJ2-1 and V is TRBV5-6; tentative D call: TRBD1 (6 bases). The V end lost 8 bases, the J end lost 7 bases, and 10 bases lay between the germline ends. This CDR3 comprises 11 residues. In germline, CDR1 is SGHDT, CDR2 YYEEEE. CDR3: CASTGWNEQFF. The CDR3 DNA reads as TGTGCCAGTACAGGGTGGAATGAGCAGTTCTTC. The complete variable domain, with remaining parts taken from reference TRBV5-6 and TRBJ2-1, reads DAGVTQSPTHLIKTRGQQVTLRCSPKSGHDTVSWYQQALGQGPQFIFQYYEEEERQRGNFPDRFSGHQFPNYSSELNVNALLLGDSALYLCASTGWNEQFFGPGTRLTVL.

The CDR3 here is CASSYSGGVYEQYF. The CDR3, as DNA: TGTGCCAGCAGTTACTCAGGGGGGGTCTACGAGCAGTACTTC. V gene TRBV6-5 combines with J gene TRBJ2-7; weak D call: TRBD2 (7 bases). Germline V gene data show CDR1 as MNHEY and CDR2 as SVGAGI. CDR3 size: 14 residues. Trimming took 0 bases from V and 3 from J, leaving 9 bases between them.

The chain is built from TRBV11-3 and TRBJ2-7, with a possible D match to TRBD2 (5 bases). V dropped 5 bases and J dropped 5 bases, with 16 bases sitting between them. Germline loops: CDR1 SGHNT, CDR2 YENEEA. The CDR3 is 14 amino acids. The CDR3 coding sequence is TGTGCCAGCAGCCCCAATCCCGGGATCCACGAGCAGTACTTC. Amino acid sequence: CASSPNPGIHEQYF. The full variable domain, its missing parts supplied by reference TRBV11-3 and TRBJ2-7, is EAGVVQSPRYKIIEKKQPVAFWCNPISGHNTLYWYLQNLGQGPELLIRYENEEAVDDSQLPKDRFSAERLKGVDSTLKIQPAELGDSAVYLCASSPNPGIHEQYFGPGTRLTVT.

This clone was found many times. The gene calls are TRBV28 and TRBJ2-3; no firm D call. The germline gives CDR1 MDHEN, CDR2 SYDVKM. Deletions cut 3 bases from V and 0 bases from J, with 7 bases between. The CDR3 spans 14 residues. For the CDR3, the DNA is TGTGCCAGCAGTTTCCCTCGGAGCACAGATACGCAGTATTTT. Encoded protein: CASSFPRSTDTQYF.